A single sample gave rise to the 2 T cell receptor beta chains below, sequenced in a study of T cell responses to AZD1222 COVID-19 vaccine. Method: immunoSEQ multiplex PCR; TCRdb's copy keeps in-frame clones and lacks some. The sample contains 100,000 to 130,000 clones, around 90% of which appear only once. The sequenced sample was peripheral blood, obtained on day 0 of AZD1222 vaccination. The origin of the receptors is an adult in good health.

The rearrangement joins TRBV7-3 to TRBJ1-1; D is undetermined. Deletions cut 2 bases from V and 11 bases from J, with 15 bases between. Germline V gene sequence: CDR1 SGHTA, CDR2 FQGTGA. The CDR3 covers 13 residues. CDR3 nucleotide sequence: TGTGCCAGCAGCTTAGGTAGGCCCGAGGAGGCTTTCTTT. Residues: CASSLGRPEEAFF.

The sample holds one count of this clone. The chain links TRBV13 to TRBJ1-2; TRBD1 agrees at 7 bases. V lost 1 base and J lost 3; bases outside the gene matches: 5. Germline CDR1 and CDR2: PRHDT and FYEKMQ (reference sequence). The CDR3 consists of 15 residues. As DNA, the CDR3 is TGTGCCAGCAGCTTAGCCAGGGGGACCTACTATGGCTACACCTTC. Its translation: CASSLARGTYYGYTF.